These T cell receptor beta chains were read from a single sample in a study of cytomegalovirus exposure and HLA in healthy donors. The data were produced by immunoSEQ multiplex PCR, yet TCRdb's version contains in-frame clones alone and is incomplete. In the table there are under 150,000 clones, 81% of which are singletons. The specimen sequenced was PBMCs. Source of these receptors: a young man in good health and CMV-seronegative. CDR3s include the opening cysteine and the closing phenylalanine or tryptophan. A D gene is named only where the DNA matches it firmly. Some rows have no size entry. The others give once, few or many, or a class for an expanded clone.

>TRBD2|TRBJ2-3|-|TRBV29-1
TGCAGCGTTGAAGATCTAAGGGCGGGGGGGCTAAAAGATACGCAGTATTTT
CSVEDLRAGGLKDTQYF
>TRBD1|TRBJ1-3|once|TRBV6-5
TGTGCCAGCAGCCGACAGGGCTCTGGAAACACCATATATTTT
CASSRQGSGNTIYF
>TRBD1|TRBJ2-3|-|TRBV6-5
TGTGCCAGCAGTTACCCCAGGGGGGATACGCAGTATTTT
CASSYPRGDTQYF
>-|TRBJ2-1|-|TRBV5-5
TGTGCCAGCAGCCCAAAAAGTTGGGGGGATGAGGATGAGCAGTTCTTC
CASSPKSWGDEDEQFF
>-|TRBJ1-2|-|TRBV9
TGTGCCAGCAACGGCGGAAGTGGCTACACCTTC
CASNGGSGYTF
>-|TRBJ1-4|-|TRBV29-1
TGCAGCGTTACGAACAGGGTACATGAAAAACTGTTTTTT
CSVTNRVHEKLFF
>TRBD1|TRBJ1-2|-|TRBV30
TGTGCCTGGAGCGAGGGGGCAGTTGGCTACACCTTC
CAWSEGAVGYTF
>-|TRBJ2-3|-|TRBV27
TGTGCCAGCTCCCCTTTGGGGGCCAGCACAGATACGCAGTATTTT
CASSPLGASTDTQYF
>-|TRBJ1-2|-|TRBV15
TGTGCCACCAGCAGAGAGGAGGGGCGGGGGGCTAATGGCTACACCTTC
CATSREEGRGANGYTF
>-|TRBJ2-5|-|TRBV19
TGTGCCAGTAGTATAGATGAGGAGACCCAGTACTTC
CASSIDEETQYF
>-|TRBJ1-4|-|TRBV20-1
TGCAGTTGGACATCAAATGAAAAACTGTTTTTT
CSWTSNEKLFF
>TRBD2|TRBJ2-1|few|TRBV19
TGTGCCAGTAGTACCGGGAGGGGCCGTCGGGACAATGAGCAGTTCTTC
CASSTGRGRRDNEQFF
>-|TRBJ2-7|-|TRBV2
TGTGCCAGCAGTGATCAAAACTACGAGCAGTACTTC
CASSDQNYEQYF
>-|TRBJ1-3|few|TRBV18
TGTGCCAGCTCTACTGTCGAAACTGGAAACACCATATATTTT
CASSTVETGNTIYF
>TRBD2|TRBJ2-3|-|TRBV30
TGTGCCTGGAGTGCCGGGAGGGGAGATACGCAGTATTTT
CAWSAGRGDTQYF
>-|TRBJ2-1|-|TRBV5-1
TGCGCCAGCAGCTTGAGGCAGGGGAGTAATGAGGAGCAGTTCTTC
CASSLRQGSNEEQFF
>TRBD1|TRBJ2-3|-|TRBV7-9
TGTGCCAGCAGCCCGCGGACAGGGGTGGGCGGGGGCTCCACAGATACGCAGTATTTT
CASSPRTGVGGGSTDTQYF
>TRBD1|TRBJ2-2|-|TRBV10-3
TGTGCCATCAGCGAGTCCACAGGGGTGACCGGGGAGCTGTTTTTT
CAISESTGVTGELFF
>-|TRBJ2-3|-|TRBV7-6
TGTGCCAGCAGCCCGGGAAGGGCAGATACGCAGTATTTT
CASSPGRADTQYF
>TRBD1|TRBJ1-2|-|TRBV9
TGTGCCAGCAGCGTAGCGGGACAGGGAATGAATGGCTACACCTTC
CASSVAGQGMNGYTF
>TRBD1|TRBJ1-3|-|TRBV6-6
TGTGCCACCCGGGACAGGGCTGGAAACACCATATATTTT
CATRDRAGNTIYF
>TRBD2|TRBJ2-1|-|TRBV6-6
TGTGCCAGCAGTACTAGCGGGGGATTCAATGAGCAGTTCTTC
CASSTSGGFNEQFF
>TRBD1|TRBJ1-6|once|TRBV11-2
TGTGCCAGCAGCTTAAGACAGGGGATCTCACCCCTCCACTTT
CASSLRQGISPLHF
>-|TRBJ1-2|-|TRBV12-1
TGTGCCAGCAGCCCTACTCGGGCAGGGGATTGTGGCTACACCTTC
CASSPTRAGDCGYTF
>-|TRBJ1-2|-|TRBV2
TGTGTCCCCGGCCCGGGTGGCCGTGGCTACACCTTC
CVPGPGGRGYTF
>-|TRBJ1-2|-|TRBV27
TGTGCCAGCAGTTTCTCTCAGAACTATGGCTACACCTTC
CASSFSQNYGYTF
>-|TRBJ2-6|few|TRBV4-3
TGCGCCAGCAGCCAAGAGGGTGAGGCTGGGGCCAACGTCCTGACTTTC
CASSQEGEAGANVLTF
>-|TRBJ1-4|once|TRBV11-2
TGTGCCAGCAGCTTAGAAAATTCGCGTGGTGGCGCAGGCAGGAATGAAAAACTGTTTTTT
CASSLENSRGGAGRNEKLFF
>TRBD1|TRBJ1-1|-|TRBV7-2
TGTGCCAGCAGCTTTGGACAGGGCACTGAAGCTTTCTTT
CASSFGQGTEAFF
>-|TRBJ1-1|few|TRBV16
TGTGCCAGCAGCCGCACGGTCGGCAGGGCGGCAGGGGCTTTCTTT
CASSRTVGRAAGAFF
>-|TRBJ1-1|-|TRBV6-4
TGTGCCAGCAGTGACCGGTGTGTATGGAACACTGAAGCTTTCTTT
CASSDRCVWNTEAFF
>-|TRBJ2-3|-|TRBV5-6
TGTGCCAGCAGCTTAGGAGGGGCGATTGGCTCACGGTACACAGATACGCAGTATTTT
CASSLGGAIGSRYTDTQYF
>-|TRBJ1-1|-|TRBV2
TGTGCCATCGATCCCGGGGATTCGAACACTGAAGCTTTCTTT
CAIDPGDSNTEAFF
>-|TRBJ2-7|-|TRBV30
TGTGCCTGGAGACGGGGGATCTACGAGCAGTACTTC
CAWRRGIYEQYF
>TRBD1|TRBJ1-6|-|TRBV10-2
TGCGCCAGTACCGGGACAGGGATCTATAATTCACCCCTCCACTTT
CASTGTGIYNSPLHF
>-|TRBJ1-2|-|TRBV30
TGTGCCTGGATTGAGGCAGACTATGGCTACACCTTC
CAWIEADYGYTF
>TRBD1|TRBJ2-7|-|TRBV7-6
TGTGCCAGCAGCTCAAGGGGGCAGGACTACGAGCAGTACTTC
CASSSRGQDYEQYF
>-|TRBJ1-5|-|TRBV7-2
TGTGCCAGCAGCTTAGTTGGACAGATCGATCAGCCCCAGCATTTT
CASSLVGQIDQPQHF
>TRBD2|TRBJ2-3|many|TRBV5-1
TGCGCCAGCAGCTTGGCGATCGCGGGGGGGCCCACAGATACGCAGTATTTT
CASSLAIAGGPTDTQYF
>-|TRBJ1-5|few|TRBV5-6
TGTGCCAGCAGCTCAGGAGGAAATCAGCCCCAGCATTTT
CASSSGGNQPQHF
>TRBD1|TRBJ2-2|-|TRBV2
TGTGCCAGCATCGGACAGGCGAACACCGGGGAGCTGTTTTTT
CASIGQANTGELFF
>TRBD1|TRBJ1-1|-|TRBV6-6
TGTGCCAGCAGTTACTCGGAGGGGGCGCGTCCTGAAGCTTTCTTT
CASSYSEGARPEAFF
>-|TRBJ2-5|-|TRBV14
TGTGCCAGCAGCCAAGTATACACCAGGGGAGATAGGGAGACCCAGTACTTC
CASSQVYTRGDRETQYF
>-|TRBJ1-1|-|TRBV4-1
TGCGCCAGCAGCCAAGATTTTCAGGAAGGTGCTTTCTTT
CASSQDFQEGAFF
>-|TRBJ1-2|-|TRBV7-9
TGTGCCAGCAGCTTAGCGCAGGGTATCGACTATGGCTACACCTTC
CASSLAQGIDYGYTF
>TRBD1|TRBJ1-5|-|TRBV5-5
TGTGCCAGCAGCATGACAGGGGGCAATCAGCCCCAGCATTTT
CASSMTGGNQPQHF
>-|TRBJ2-1|-|TRBV9
TGTGCCAGCAGCCCCCCAAAGCCCCATGAGCAGTTCTTC
CASSPPKPHEQFF
>-|TRBJ1-2|-|TRBV5-6
TGTGCCAGCAGCGGCGGCCCTGCTAACTATGGCTACACCTTC
CASSGGPANYGYTF
>-|TRBJ2-1|-|TRBV15
TGTGCCACCGGGCGAGGGGACCAGGGAGGCAATGAGCAGTTCTTC
CATGRGDQGGNEQFF